The T cell receptor beta chain under discussion was sequenced for a study of blood T cell repertoires in COVID-19. Turning to the study itself: Italy, Spain and the United States were the sources of the convalescent and acute COVID-19 samples.

Assay used: immunoSEQ multiplex PCR; TCRdb lists only in-frame clones, some missing. The sample lists about 200,000 clones; 85% were seen once. The CDR3 spans 16 residues. Unmatched junction bases numbered 7, after V lost 1 base and J lost 4 bases. CDR1 and CDR2 from the germline V gene are SGHRS and YFSETQ. This sequence was found in a man in his fifties or sixties with COVID-19, enrolled during active disease. The chain uses TRBV5-1 and TRBJ2-3; 9 bases match TRBD1. The sample comprised peripheral blood. CDR3 sequence: CASSLIGDRDPDTQYF. The CDR3 bases are TGCGCCAGCAGCTTGATTGGGGACAGGGACCCAGATACGCAGTATTTT.